The 16 T cell receptor beta chains in this list originate from one sample, sequenced in a study of control samples from healthy donors and cancer patients. The repertoire was sequenced with immunoSEQ multiplex PCR; TCRdb's copy has only in-frame clones and lacks some. Among 60,000 to 75,000 clones listed, approximately 89% were seen once. Sequencing was performed on PBMCs. Receptor source: a man aged 55 to 70 with colorectal cancer.

CDR3 loop: CASSEFQRTGELFF. The CDR3 nucleotides read TGTGCCAGCAGTGAATTTCAGCGGACCGGGGAGCTGTTTTTT. The V and J genes are TRBV25-1 and TRBJ2-2; tentatively, D is TRBD2 (5 bases). V lost 1 base, J lost 5 bases, and 8 bases lay in between. Germline V gene sequence: CDR1 MGHDK, CDR2 SYGVNS. The CDR3 loop spans 14 amino acids.

The V and J genes are TRBV7-2 and TRBJ2-7; D might be TRBD2 (5 bases). There are 15 residues in the CDR3. V was pared by 3 bases and J by 3 bases, with 15 bases between. Germline V gene sequence: CDR1 SGHTA, CDR2 FQGNSA. The CDR3 region has the DNA TGTGCCAGCAGCTTTAGTCCCGGGGAAGTCTACGAGCAGTACTTC. It is translated as CASSFSPGEVYEQYF.

The chain carries TRBV7-9 and TRBJ2-7; 9 bases fit TRBD1. J gave up 0 bases and V 7 bases, and 4 bases lay outside the gene matches. Germline V gene lookup returns CDR1 SEHNR and CDR2 FQNEAQ (reference sequence). The CDR3 covers 14 residues. The CDR3 nucleotides read TGTGCCAGCATGGACAGGGGTGTCTCCTACGAGCAGTACTTC. Encoded protein: CASMDRGVSYEQYF.

This rearrangement joins TRBV6-5 to TRBJ2-7; D gene ambiguous. V lost 1 base to trimming and J lost 0 bases, with 4 bases between them. CDR3 length: 13 amino acids. Germline assignment: CDR1 MNHEY and CDR2 SVGAGI. Here the CDR3 DNA reads TGTGCCAGCAGTTACTTTAGCTCCTACGAGCAGTACTTC. It encodes CASSYFSSYEQYF.

V and J are TRBV7-2 and TRBJ2-5; 10 nucleotides agree with TRBD2. Losses at the gene ends were 2 bases for V and 5 bases for J; bases not matched to a gene: 5. Germline CDR1 and CDR2: SGHTA and FQGNSA. This CDR3 is 15 amino acids long. The CDR3 region has the DNA TGTGCCAGCAGCTTAAGCGGGGGGGCCTTGGAGACCCAGTACTTC. Translation gives CASSLSGGALETQYF. Variable domain in full (rest from reference TRBV7-2 and TRBJ2-5): GAGVSQSPSNKVTEKGKDVELRCDPISGHTALYWYRQSLGQGLEFLIYFQGNSAPDKSGLPSDRFSAERTGGSVSTLTIQRTQQEDSAVYLCASSLSGGALETQYFGPGTRLLVL.

The gene calls are TRBV5-1 and TRBJ2-5; 9 nucleotides line up with TRBD1. This CDR3 spans 14 amino acids. The junction had 4 bases not matched to a gene; V was cut back by 5 bases and J by 2 bases. Germline-derived CDR1 and CDR2 are SGHRS and YFSETQ. The CDR3 loop is CASRGTGTQETQYF. CDR3 nucleotide sequence: TGCGCCAGCAGGGGGACAGGGACTCAAGAGACCCAGTACTTC.

The J gene is TRBJ2-5, the V gene TRBV5-1; D not resolved. The V gene's germline CDR1 is SGHRS and CDR2 YFSETQ. The CDR3 is 12 residues long. Trimming took 3 bases from V and 0 from J, leaving 3 bases between them. The CDR3 reads CASSYYQETQYF. The DNA for the CDR3 is TGCGCCAGCAGCTATTACCAAGAGACCCAGTACTTC.

This clone has just a few counts. The chain joins TRBV30 to TRBJ2-2; D is undetermined. Germline-derived CDR1 and CDR2 are GTSNPN and SVGIG (reference sequence). The germline V and J ends were trimmed by 3 bases and 6 bases, with 8 bases remaining between them. The CDR3 has 12 residues. CDR3 in DNA: TGTGCCTGGAGCGAGTTGGCCGGGGAGCTGTTTTTT. Translating gives CAWSELAGELFF.

The V gene is TRBV6-1, the J gene TRBJ1-5; D call uncertain. Germline assignment: CDR1 MNHNS and CDR2 SASEGT. This CDR3 region has 16 residues. The germline V and J ends were trimmed by 1 base and 7 bases, with 17 bases remaining between them. CDR3 residues: CASSEVLGVVLQPQHF. Here the CDR3 DNA reads TGTGCCAGCAGTGAAGTGTTGGGTGTAGTTTTGCAGCCCCAGCATTTT.

The chain recombines TRBV7-3 with TRBJ2-7; TRBD1 is a possible D gene (6 bases). V lost 2 bases, J lost 3 bases, and 17 bases lay in between. This CDR3 spans 16 amino acids. Germline CDR1 SGHTA, CDR2 FQGTGA. The chain's CDR3 is CASSLPTGSPRYEQYF. The CDR3 nucleotides read TGTGCCAGCAGCTTACCCACAGGGTCCCCGCGCTACGAGCAGTACTTC. The variable domain in full, completed from reference TRBV7-3 and TRBJ2-7, reads GAGVSQTPSNKVTEKGKYVELRCDPISGHTALYWYRQSLGQGPEFLIYFQGTGAADDSGLPNDRFFAVRPEGSVSTLKIQRTERGDSAVYLCASSLPTGSPRYEQYFGPGTRLTVT.

The chain uses TRBV28 and TRBJ1-2; D may be TRBD1 (5 bases). The germline V and J ends were trimmed by 7 bases and 2 bases, with 17 bases remaining between them. CDR3 length equals 15 residues. In germline, CDR1 is MDHEN, CDR2 SYDVKM. CDR3 sequence: CASNPGGTSNYGYTF. CDR3 DNA: TGTGCCAGCAACCCCGGGGGGACTTCCAACTATGGCTACACCTTC.

V usage is TRBV3-1 (or the pseudogene TRBV3-2) and J usage is TRBJ1-2; D is ambiguous. The CDR3 loop spans 14 amino acids. V lost 1 base to trimming and J lost 5 bases, with 11 bases between them. Germline V gene data show CDR1 as LGHDT and CDR2 as YNNKEL (reference sequence). This CDR3 reads CASSQVQTAYGYTF. The DNA of the CDR3 is TGTGCCAGCAGCCAAGTCCAGACCGCGTATGGCTACACCTTC.

The chain has TRBV28 and TRBJ1-6; D is possibly TRBD1 (5 bases). Germline values: CDR1 MDHEN, CDR2 SYDVKM. CDR3 length: 18 amino acids. V was clipped by 6 bases and J by 0 bases, with 18 bases between them. DNA for the CDR3: TGTGCCAGCAGCCTCGGAGGGGTTAGGAGCTCCTATAATTCACCCCTCCACTTT. Amino acids: CASSLGGVRSSYNSPLHF.

The genes are TRBV12-5 and TRBJ2-5, with 15 nucleotides matching TRBD2. Germline V CDR1 and CDR2: LGHNT, FRNRAP. V lost 6 bases to trimming and J lost 4 bases; unmatched junction nucleotides: 6. The CDR3 covers 16 residues. DNA of the CDR3: TGTGCTAGTGGGCCGCCGGGACTAGCGGGGGGAGAGACCCAGTACTTC. Its translation is CASGPPGLAGGETQYF.

The rearrangement uses TRBV9 and TRBJ2-5; D may be TRBD2 (6 bases). Germline V gives CDR1 SGDLS, CDR2 YYNGEE. The CDR3 has 14 residues. V lost 0 bases, J lost 1 base, and 7 bases lay in between. The CDR3 DNA reads as TGTGCCAGCAGCGTAGGAGCGGGCCAAGAGACCCAGTACTTC. Amino acid sequence: CASSVGAGQETQYF.

This clone is labeled medium-sized (0.01 to 0.1%). The chain couples TRBV5-1 to TRBJ1-1; a weak D match, TRBD1 (5 bases). The germline gives CDR1 SGHRS, CDR2 YFSETQ. V was shortened by 0 bases and J by 3 bases, with 12 bases between the two germline ends. The CDR3 totals 15 residues. The CDR3 DNA follows: TGCGCCAGCAGCTTGGGTCAAGGGGCGGACACTGAAGCTTTCTTT. Protein product: CASSLGQGADTEAFF.